This T cell receptor beta chain was identified in a study of control samples from healthy donors and cancer patients. The germline V gene has CDR1 ENHRY and CDR2 SYGVKD. The CDR3 has 14 residues. V was clipped by 5 bases and J by 7 bases, with 14 bases between them. TCRdb's table, derived via immunoSEQ multiplex PCR, lists solely in-frame clones and lacks some. The sample records 55,000 to 90,000 clones, approximately 84% being singletons. Sequenced sample: blood. The chain employs TRBV10-3 and TRBJ2-2; D might be TRBD1 (7 bases). The sequence was obtained from a man between 50 and 59 years old in good health. The CDR3 nucleotides are TGTGCCATCAGTAGAACAGGGGAGGACGGGGAGCTGTTTTTT. It translates to CAISRTGEDGELFF.